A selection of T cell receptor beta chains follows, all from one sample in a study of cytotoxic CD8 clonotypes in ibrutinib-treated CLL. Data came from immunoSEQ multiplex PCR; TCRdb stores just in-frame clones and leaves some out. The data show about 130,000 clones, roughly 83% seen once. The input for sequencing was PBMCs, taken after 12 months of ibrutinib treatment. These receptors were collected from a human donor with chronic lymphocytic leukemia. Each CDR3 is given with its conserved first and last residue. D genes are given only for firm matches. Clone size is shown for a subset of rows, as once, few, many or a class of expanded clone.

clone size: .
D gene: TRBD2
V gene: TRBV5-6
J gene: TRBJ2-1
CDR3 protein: CASSWRLAGGGRNEQFF
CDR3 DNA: TGTGCCAGCAGCTGGAGACTAGCGGGAGGGGGTAGGAATGAGCAGTTCTTC

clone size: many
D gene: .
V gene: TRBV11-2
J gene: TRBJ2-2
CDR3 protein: CASSLFGTLNTGELFF
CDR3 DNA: TGTGCCAGCAGCCTCTTCGGGACTCTGAACACCGGGGAGCTGTTTTTT

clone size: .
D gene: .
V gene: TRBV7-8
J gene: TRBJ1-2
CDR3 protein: CASTEGVMFLGYTF
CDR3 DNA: TGTGCCAGCACCGAGGGGGTGATGTTCCTTGGCTACACCTTC

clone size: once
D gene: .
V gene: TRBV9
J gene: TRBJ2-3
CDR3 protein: CASSVGLGTDTQYF
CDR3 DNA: TGTGCCAGCAGCGTAGGTCTAGGCACAGATACGCAGTATTTT

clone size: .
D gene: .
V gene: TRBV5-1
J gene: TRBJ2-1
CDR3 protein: CASSLSIGLASDYFNEQFF
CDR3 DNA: TGCGCCAGCAGCTTGTCTATCGGACTGGCCTCAGATTATTTCAATGAGCAGTTCTTC

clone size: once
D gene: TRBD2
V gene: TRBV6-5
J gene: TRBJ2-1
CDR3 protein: CASKGRGTYNEQFF
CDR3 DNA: TGTGCCAGCAAAGGGAGGGGAACGTACAATGAGCAGTTCTTC

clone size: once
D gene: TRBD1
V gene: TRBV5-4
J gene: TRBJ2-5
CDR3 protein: CASSLGSGQQETQYF
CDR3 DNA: TGTGCCAGCAGCTTGGGTTCGGGACAGCAAGAGACCCAGTACTTC

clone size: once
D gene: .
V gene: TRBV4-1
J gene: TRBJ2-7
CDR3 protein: CASSQVAGLTSYEQYF
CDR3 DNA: TGCGCCAGCAGCCAAGTTGCGGGACTCACCTCCTACGAGCAGTACTTC

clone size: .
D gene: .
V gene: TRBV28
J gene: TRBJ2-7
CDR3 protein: CASSFQGQFPYEQYF
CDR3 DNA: TGTGCCAGCAGTTTCCAGGGCCAATTCCCCTACGAGCAGTACTTC

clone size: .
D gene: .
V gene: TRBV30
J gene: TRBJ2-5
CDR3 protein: CAWSVFGRPTRETQYF
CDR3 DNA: TGTGCCTGGAGTGTCTTCGGGCGACCGACGCGGGAGACCCAGTACTTC

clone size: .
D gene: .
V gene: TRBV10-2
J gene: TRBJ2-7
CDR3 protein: CASSGLRNEQYF
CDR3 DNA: TGCGCCAGCAGTGGACTTAGAAACGAGCAGTACTTC

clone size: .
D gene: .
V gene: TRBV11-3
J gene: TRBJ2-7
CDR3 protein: CASSLDSTYEQYF
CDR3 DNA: TGTGCCAGCAGCTTGGACAGTACCTACGAGCAGTACTTC

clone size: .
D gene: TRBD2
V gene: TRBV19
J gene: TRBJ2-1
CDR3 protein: CASSTSGLAGGYNEQFF
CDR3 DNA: TGTGCCAGTAGTACCTCAGGACTAGCGGGAGGATACAATGAGCAGTTCTTC

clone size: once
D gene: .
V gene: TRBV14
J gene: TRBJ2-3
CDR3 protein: CASSQVIDSLLRYF
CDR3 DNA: TGTGCCAGCAGCCAAGTTATTGACAGCCTTCTTCGGTATTTT

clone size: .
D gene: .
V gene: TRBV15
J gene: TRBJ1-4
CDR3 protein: CATSSTIEGGTPNEKLFF
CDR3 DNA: TGTGCCACCAGCAGCACAATCGAAGGGGGGACACCTAATGAAAAACTGTTTTTT

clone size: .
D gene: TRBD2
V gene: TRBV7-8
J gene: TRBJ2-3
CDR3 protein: CASSTGTSGPTDTQYF
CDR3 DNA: TGTGCCAGCAGCACAGGGACTAGCGGACCTACAGATACGCAGTATTTT

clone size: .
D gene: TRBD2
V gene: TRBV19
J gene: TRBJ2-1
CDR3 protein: CASSPAGSSYNEQFF
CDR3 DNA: TGTGCCAGTAGTCCAGCGGGAAGCTCCTACAATGAGCAGTTCTTC

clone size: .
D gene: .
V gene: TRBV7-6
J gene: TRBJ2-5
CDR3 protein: CASSLAQGWGETQYF
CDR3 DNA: TGTGCCAGCAGCTTAGCCCAGGGGTGGGGAGAGACCCAGTACTTC

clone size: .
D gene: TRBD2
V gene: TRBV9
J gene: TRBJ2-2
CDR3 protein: CASSELAGGIGELFF
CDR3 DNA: TGTGCCAGCAGCGAACTAGCGGGAGGAATCGGGGAGCTGTTTTTT

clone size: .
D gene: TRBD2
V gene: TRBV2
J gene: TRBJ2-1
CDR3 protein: CASSEGPGLARYNEQFF
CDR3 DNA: TGTGCCAGCAGTGAAGGTCCTGGACTAGCCAGATACAATGAGCAGTTCTTC

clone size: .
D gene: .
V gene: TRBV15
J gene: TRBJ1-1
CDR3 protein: CATSRDLSMNTEAFF
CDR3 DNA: TGTGCCACCAGCAGAGATTTATCGATGAACACTGAAGCTTTCTTT

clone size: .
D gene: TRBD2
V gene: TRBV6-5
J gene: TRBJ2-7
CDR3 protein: CASSYSGTSGSFEQYF
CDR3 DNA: TGTGCCAGCAGTTACTCGGGGACTAGCGGGAGTTTCGAGCAGTACTTC

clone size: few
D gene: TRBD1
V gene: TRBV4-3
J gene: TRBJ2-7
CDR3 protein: CASSHGTEDYYEQYF
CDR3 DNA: TGCGCCAGCAGCCACGGGACAGAGGATTACTACGAGCAGTACTTC

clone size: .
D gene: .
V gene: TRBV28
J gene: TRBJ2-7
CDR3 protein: CASRTGVAGEQYF
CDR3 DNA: TGTGCCAGCAGGACGGGAGTCGCGGGGGAGCAGTACTTC

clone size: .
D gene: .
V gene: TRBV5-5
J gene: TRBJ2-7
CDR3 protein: CASSLGKSYEQYF
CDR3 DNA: TGTGCCAGCAGCTTGGGCAAATCCTACGAGCAGTACTTC

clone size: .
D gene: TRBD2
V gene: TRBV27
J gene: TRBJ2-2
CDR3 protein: CASRVSGITGELFF
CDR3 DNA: TGTGCCAGCAGAGTTAGCGGGATTACCGGGGAGCTGTTTTTT

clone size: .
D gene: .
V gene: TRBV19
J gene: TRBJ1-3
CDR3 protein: CASSMSGSGNTIYF
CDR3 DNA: TGTGCCAGTAGTATGAGTGGGTCTGGAAACACCATATATTTT

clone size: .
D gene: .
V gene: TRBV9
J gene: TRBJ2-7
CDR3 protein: CASSVDPFGEQYF
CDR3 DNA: TGTGCCAGCAGCGTAGACCCCTTCGGCGAGCAGTACTTC

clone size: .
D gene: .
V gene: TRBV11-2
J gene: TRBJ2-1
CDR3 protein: CASSFVGTNNEQFF
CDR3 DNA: TGTGCCAGCAGCTTTGTAGGCACGAACAATGAGCAGTTCTTC

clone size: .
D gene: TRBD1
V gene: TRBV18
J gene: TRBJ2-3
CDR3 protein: CASSLRQGADTQYF
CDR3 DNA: TGTGCCAGCTCACTCAGGCAGGGGGCAGATACGCAGTATTTT

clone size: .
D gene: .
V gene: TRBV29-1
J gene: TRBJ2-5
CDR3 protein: CSVRQFSETQYF
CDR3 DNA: TGCAGCGTTCGCCAATTTAGCGAGACCCAGTACTTC

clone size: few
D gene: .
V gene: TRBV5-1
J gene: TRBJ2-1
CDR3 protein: CASSYRQNNEQFF
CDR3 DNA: TGCGCCAGCAGCTATCGACAGAACAATGAGCAGTTCTTC

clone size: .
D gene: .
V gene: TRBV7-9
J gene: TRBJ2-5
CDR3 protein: CASAIRRAGRSAETQYF
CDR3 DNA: TGTGCCAGCGCTATCAGGCGGGCAGGGAGGAGTGCGGAGACCCAGTACTTC

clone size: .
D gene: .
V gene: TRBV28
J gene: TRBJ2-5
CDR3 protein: CASSLGGLQETQYF
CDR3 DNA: TGTGCCAGCAGCTTAGGGGGACTCCAAGAGACCCAGTACTTC

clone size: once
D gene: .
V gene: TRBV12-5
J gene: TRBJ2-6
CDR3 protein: CASALFSGANVLTF
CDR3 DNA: TGTGCTAGTGCCCTTTTCTCTGGGGCCAACGTCCTGACTTTC

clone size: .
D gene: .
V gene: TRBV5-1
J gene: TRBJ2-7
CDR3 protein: CASSLAGTYEQYF
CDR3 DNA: TGCGCCAGCAGCTTGGCCGGGACCTACGAGCAGTACTTC

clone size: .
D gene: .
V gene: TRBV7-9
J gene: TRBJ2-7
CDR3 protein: CASSLESSGVLEQYF
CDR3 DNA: TGTGCCAGCAGCTTAGAATCGTCGGGAGTTTTGGAGCAGTACTTC

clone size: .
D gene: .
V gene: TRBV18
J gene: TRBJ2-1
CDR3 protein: CASSPPLIPEGNYNEQFF
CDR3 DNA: TGTGCCAGCTCACCACCTTTAATTCCGGAGGGCAACTACAATGAGCAGTTCTTC

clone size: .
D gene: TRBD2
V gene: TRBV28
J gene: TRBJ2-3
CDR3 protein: CASSHSGQSTDTQYF
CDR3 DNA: TGTGCCAGCAGTCATAGCGGGCAGAGCACAGATACGCAGTATTTT

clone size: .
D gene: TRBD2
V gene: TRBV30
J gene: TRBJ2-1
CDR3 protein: CAWTLGLAGAGEQFF
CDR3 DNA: TGTGCCTGGACCCTCGGACTAGCGGGAGCCGGTGAGCAGTTCTTC

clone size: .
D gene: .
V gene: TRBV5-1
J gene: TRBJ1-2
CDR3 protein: CASSKTGTAYGYTF
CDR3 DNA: TGCGCCAGCAGCAAAACCGGGACCGCCTATGGCTACACCTTC

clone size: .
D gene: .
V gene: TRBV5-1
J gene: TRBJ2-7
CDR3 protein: CASRPDSSYEQYF
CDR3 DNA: TGCGCCAGCAGACCAGACAGCTCCTACGAGCAGTACTTC

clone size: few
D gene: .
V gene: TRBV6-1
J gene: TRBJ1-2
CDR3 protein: CASSGWGELYGYTF
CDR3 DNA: TGTGCCAGCAGTGGTTGGGGGGAACTCTATGGCTACACCTTC

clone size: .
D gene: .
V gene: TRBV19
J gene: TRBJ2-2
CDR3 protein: CASLGWEGYTGELFF
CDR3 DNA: TGTGCCAGCCTCGGGTGGGAAGGGTACACCGGGGAGCTGTTTTTT

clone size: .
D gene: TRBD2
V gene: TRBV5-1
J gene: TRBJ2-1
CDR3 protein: CASRYTSGSNEQFF
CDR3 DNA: TGCGCCAGCAGGTATACTAGCGGGAGCAATGAGCAGTTCTTC

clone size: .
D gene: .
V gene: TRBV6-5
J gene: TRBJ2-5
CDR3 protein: CASSARGAGQETQYF
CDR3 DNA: TGTGCCAGCAGCGCCAGGGGGGCGGGACAAGAGACCCAGTACTTC

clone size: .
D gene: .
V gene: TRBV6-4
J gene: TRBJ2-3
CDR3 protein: CASSAAASTTDTQYF
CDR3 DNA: TGTGCCAGCAGTGCCGCAGCCTCTACCACAGATACGCAGTATTTT

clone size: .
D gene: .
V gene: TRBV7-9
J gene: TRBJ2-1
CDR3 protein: CASSLDAITSYNEQFF
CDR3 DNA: TGTGCCAGCAGCTTAGACGCCATAACCTCCTACAATGAGCAGTTCTTC

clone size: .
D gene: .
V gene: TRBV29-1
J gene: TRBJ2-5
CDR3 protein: CSVQRRLAETQYF
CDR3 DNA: TGCAGCGTTCAACGAAGACTTGCGGAGACCCAGTACTTC

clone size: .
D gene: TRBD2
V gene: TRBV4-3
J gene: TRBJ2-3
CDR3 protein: CASSRLTSGTSTDTQYF
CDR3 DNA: TGCGCCAGCAGCCGGCTAACTAGCGGAACTAGCACAGATACGCAGTATTTT